This is a list of T cell receptor beta chains from one sample in a study of T cell responses to AZD1222 COVID-19 vaccine. Libraries were prepared by immunoSEQ multiplex PCR; TCRdb keeps only in-frame clonotypes and omits some of them. The sample lists about 140,000 clones, about 89% occurring once. This specimen was peripheral blood, taken 28 days after the second dose of the MenACWY control vaccine. These receptors were collected from an adult who received the MenACWY meningococcal vaccine as a control. Each CDR3 is given with its conserved first and last residue. D genes are given only for firm matches. Clone size is not always given. Where it is, it says once, few, many or a class for expanded clones.

size: few
J: TRBJ2-3
length: 16
V: TRBV7-8
D: TRBD2
CDR3: CASSQTPSGNTDTQYF

size: -
J: TRBJ2-2
length: 15
V: TRBV6-5
D: TRBD1
CDR3: CASNTGGAGSGELFF

size: -
J: TRBJ2-2
length: 15
V: TRBV5-4
D: TRBD2
CDR3: CATALAGENTGELFF

size: -
J: TRBJ2-2
length: 17
V: TRBV7-9
D: -
CDR3: CASSLEWGAGNTGELFF

size: -
J: TRBJ2-5
length: 17
V: TRBV10-3
D: TRBD1
CDR3: CAISGQGTEGGEETQYF

size: few
J: TRBJ2-5
length: 16
V: TRBV6-2/TRBV6-3
D: TRBD2
CDR3: CASSYSSGGGQETQYF

size: -
J: TRBJ2-5
length: 13
V: TRBV3-1/TRBV3-2
D: -
CDR3: CASREGRVETQYF

size: -
J: TRBJ1-5
length: 13
V: TRBV6-2/TRBV6-3
D: -
CDR3: CASSYPYNQPQHF

size: -
J: TRBJ2-3
length: 14
V: TRBV3-1/TRBV3-2
D: -
CDR3: CASSQDPSRRPQYF

size: -
J: TRBJ1-2
length: 13
V: TRBV24-1
D: -
CDR3: CATSDHKGYGYTF

size: -
J: TRBJ1-2
length: 13
V: TRBV5-1
D: -
CDR3: CASSLDGQRNLGF

size: -
J: TRBJ1-1
length: 16
V: TRBV5-1
D: TRBD1
CDR3: CASSPTGVGTYTEAFF

size: -
J: TRBJ1-5
length: 15
V: TRBV18
D: TRBD1
CDR3: CASSPTTGEGQPQHF

size: few
J: TRBJ2-2
length: 16
V: TRBV18
D: TRBD1
CDR3: CASSPPTNRGTGELFF

size: -
J: TRBJ2-1
length: 15
V: TRBV6-2/TRBV6-3
D: TRBD2
CDR3: CASSYSFSGRPGQFF

size: -
J: TRBJ1-2
length: 14
V: TRBV30
D: -
CDR3: CAWAFDGEDYGYTF

size: -
J: TRBJ1-5
length: 16
V: TRBV6-6
D: TRBD1
CDR3: CASSRGTGTANQPQHF

size: few
J: TRBJ2-7
length: 20
V: TRBV28
D: TRBD1
CDR3: CASSPPSTGGFLARSYEQYF

size: -
J: TRBJ2-5
length: 14
V: TRBV6-5
D: -
CDR3: CASSYSLEGETQYF

size: -
J: TRBJ1-1
length: 13
V: TRBV29-1
D: -
CDR3: CSAAGIENTEAFF

size: -
J: TRBJ2-3
length: 16
V: TRBV11-1
D: -
CDR3: CASSPIFEWAGGTQYF

size: -
J: TRBJ2-5
length: 16
V: TRBV18
D: TRBD1
CDR3: CASSPQRQGYQETQYF

size: -
J: TRBJ2-7
length: 15
V: TRBV24-1
D: TRBD1
CDR3: CATSDPGTGSYEQYF

size: once
J: TRBJ2-1
length: 13
V: TRBV12-3/TRBV12-4
D: -
CDR3: CASAGVVYNEQFF

size: -
J: TRBJ2-5
length: 19
V: TRBV24-1
D: TRBD2
CDR3: CATSDPGTSALNGEETQYF

size: -
J: TRBJ1-1
length: 15
V: TRBV28
D: -
CDR3: CASRGVTGPNTEAFF

size: -
J: TRBJ2-1
length: 14
V: TRBV6-4
D: -
CDR3: CASSDGGVPNEQFF

size: -
J: TRBJ2-5
length: 13
V: TRBV19
D: -
CDR3: CASSISDQETQYF

size: once
J: TRBJ1-5
length: 16
V: TRBV6-2/TRBV6-3
D: -
CDR3: CASSYPGRASNQPQHF

size: few
J: TRBJ1-4
length: 15
V: TRBV4-3
D: -
CDR3: CASSLTGTHDGELFF

size: -
J: TRBJ2-5
length: 11
V: TRBV28
D: -
CDR3: CASSLSGTQYF

size: -
J: TRBJ1-1
length: 16
V: TRBV7-8
D: -
CDR3: CASSLVRAFLNTEAFF

size: once
J: TRBJ2-1
length: 14
V: TRBV28
D: TRBD2
CDR3: CANGRTSGVNEQFF

size: -
J: TRBJ2-5
length: 15
V: TRBV4-1
D: -
CDR3: CASSQEGSGLGTQYF

size: -
J: TRBJ2-7
length: 15
V: TRBV7-2
D: TRBD1
CDR3: CASSLTGTGGYEQYF

size: -
J: TRBJ2-5
length: 12
V: TRBV18
D: -
CDR3: CASSYVGETQYF

size: -
J: TRBJ1-2
length: 16
V: TRBV5-1
D: -
CDR3: CASSPRSASPNYGYTF

size: -
J: TRBJ1-2
length: 14
V: TRBV19
D: TRBD1
CDR3: CASTPGQGAGGYTF

size: -
J: TRBJ2-1
length: 15
V: TRBV5-4
D: -
CDR3: CASSLGGRGANEQFF

size: -
J: TRBJ1-1
length: 14
V: TRBV7-2
D: -
CDR3: CASSLRSGWTEAFF

size: -
J: TRBJ2-7
length: 14
V: TRBV3-1/TRBV3-2
D: -
CDR3: CASSQVSRAYEQYF

size: -
J: TRBJ2-7
length: 17
V: TRBV5-1
D: -
CDR3: CASSFGQGDGKFDEQYF

size: -
J: TRBJ1-5
length: 14
V: TRBV30
D: -
CDR3: CAWSSGGVNQPQHF

size: -
J: TRBJ2-3
length: 15
V: TRBV6-5
D: TRBD2
CDR3: CASSYESREGMEQYF

size: -
J: TRBJ2-2
length: 14
V: TRBV6-5
D: TRBD1
CDR3: CASRQGTNTGELFF

size: -
J: TRBJ1-5
length: 15
V: TRBV7-2
D: -
CDR3: CASSLTVDSNQPQHF

size: -
J: TRBJ2-7
length: 14
V: TRBV7-9
D: -
CDR3: CATMPAGQTTRQYF

size: -
J: TRBJ2-1
length: 13
V: TRBV5-1
D: -
CDR3: CASSFSTYNEQFF

size: -
J: TRBJ2-3
length: 15
V: TRBV6-5
D: -
CDR3: CASSYLGQSADTQYF

size: once
J: TRBJ2-2
length: 15
V: TRBV5-5
D: -
CDR3: CASSLMGIGTGELFF